The rows below give T cell receptor beta chains drawn from one sample of a study of shared clonotypes between healthy human individuals. Assay: immunoSEQ multiplex PCR; the TCRdb copy retains only in-frame clones and omits some. The sample holds under 850,000 clones, 72% seen once. Sample: memory CD4+ T cells sorted from blood. The receptors were gathered from a woman under 40 in good health. The CDR3 runs from the conserved cysteine through the conserved F or W. The D gene is left open where the match is weak. Clone size is shown for a subset of rows, as once, few, many or a class of expanded clone.

TRBJ2-3 . . TRBV5-6 TGTGCCAGCAGCTCGGGCAGTATCACAGATACGCAGTATTTT CASSSGSITDTQYF
TRBJ2-1 . TRBD2 TRBV10-3 TGTGCCATCAGTCCAAGACTGATCGCGGGAGGGACCAATGAGCAGTTCTTC CAISPRLIAGGTNEQFF
TRBJ1-3 . . TRBV2 TGTGCCAGCAGTCCCAGGGAATCCGGAAACACCATATATTTT CASSPRESGNTIYF
TRBJ2-6 . TRBD2 TRBV7-9 TGTGCCTCGCTAGCGGGAGGGAAGGTCTCTGGGGCCAACGTCCTGACTTTC CASLAGGKVSGANVLTF
TRBJ2-7 . . TRBV10-1 TGCGCCAGCAGCAGGGGTGGCTACGAGCAGTACTTC CASSRGGYEQYF
TRBJ2-6 . . TRBV6-6 TGTGCCAGCAGTTACGTGGCGCGAGGGGCCAACGTCCTGACTTTC CASSYVARGANVLTF
TRBJ1-2 . TRBD1 TRBV28 TGTGCCAGCAGTACTCGACAGGGGGCTGGCTATGGCTACACCTTC CASSTRQGAGYGYTF
TRBJ1-5 once TRBD1 TRBV28 TGTGCCAGCAGTGACCCGACAGGGTTCTGGAGGAATCAGCCCCAGCATTTT CASSDPTGFWRNQPQHF
TRBJ2-6 . . TRBV5-1 TGCGCCAGCCAACAGGGTAGAAGTCCTTCTGGGGCCAACGTCCTGACTTTC CASQQGRSPSGANVLTF
TRBJ1-2 . . TRBV13 TGTGCCAGCAGCTTAGAAAGGCACTATGGCTACACCTTC CASSLERHYGYTF
TRBJ2-1 . . TRBV7-6 TGTGCCATCCGTGGGGAAAATGAGCAGTTCTTC CAIRGENEQFF
TRBJ2-7 . . TRBV2 TGTGCCAGCAGTGAAGAGGTTCGGAACGAGCAGTACTTC CASSEEVRNEQYF
TRBJ1-5 . . TRBV6-5 TGTGCCAGCAGTTATGACAGGTATAGCAATCAGCCCCAGCATTTT CASSYDRYSNQPQHF
TRBJ2-5 . TRBD2 TRBV4-1 TGCGCCAGCAGCCAACATTCGGGCGGGAGCAGGCAAGAGACCCAGTACTTC CASSQHSGGSRQETQYF
TRBJ2-7 . . TRBV28 TGTGCCAGCACCAAAACTACTCAGGGCTACGAGCAGTACTTC CASTKTTQGYEQYF
TRBJ1-1 . . TRBV4-3 TGCGCCAGCAGCCAATCCACTGAAGCTTTCTTT CASSQSTEAFF
TRBJ2-1 . TRBD2 TRBV5-1 TGCGCCAGCAGCTCGGGAGGTTACCAGGGTGAGCAGTTCTTC CASSSGGYQGEQFF
TRBJ2-1 . . TRBV4-1 TGCGCCAGCAGCAGAGGGAGCTTAAGCGCTCGCTCCTACAATGAGCAGTTCTTC CASSRGSLSARSYNEQFF
TRBJ1-3 . . TRBV18 TGTGCCAGCTCACCTTTGATCGGCCGAGGGAGCGCTGGAAACACCATATATTTT CASSPLIGRGSAGNTIYF
TRBJ2-2 . . TRBV27 TGTGCCAGCAGTGGGCCGGGACAACGGATTGGTACCGGGGAGCTGTTTTTT CASSGPGQRIGTGELFF
TRBJ1-2 . . TRBV20-1 TGCAGTGCTACCTCGGGTGGCGGCTACACCTTC CSATSGGGYTF
TRBJ2-1 . . TRBV11-2 TGTGCCAGCAGCCTGGGGGGGGCGGATGAGCAGTTCTTC CASSLGGADEQFF
TRBJ1-3 . TRBD1 TRBV7-2 TGTGCCAGCAGCCTTACCGGGACAGGGACGATTGGAAACACCATATATTTT CASSLTGTGTIGNTIYF
TRBJ1-2 once . TRBV4-1 TGCGCCAGCAGCCAAAGTACTAGGACATCTAACTATGGCTACACCTTC CASSQSTRTSNYGYTF
TRBJ1-4 once . TRBV6-6 TGTGCCAGCAGCCGAAACACAGCAACTAATGAAAAACTGTTTTTT CASSRNTATNEKLFF
TRBJ2-1 few TRBD2 TRBV4-2 TGTGCCAGCAGCCACCCTGTAGCGGGAAGATTCAACAATGAGCAGTTCTTC CASSHPVAGRFNNEQFF
TRBJ2-7 . TRBD2 TRBV27 TGTGCCAGCAGTTTATCGCAGGGACTAGCGATAAACGAGCAGTACTTC CASSLSQGLAINEQYF
TRBJ2-7 . . TRBV28 TGTGCCACCTGTGAGGGCAGAAACTCCTACGAGCAGTACTTC CATCEGRNSYEQYF
TRBJ1-2 . TRBD1 TRBV5-4 TGTGCCAGCACCGACGGTGGGGGACAGAGTTATGGCTACACCTTC CASTDGGGQSYGYTF
TRBJ2-7 . . TRBV7-9 TGTGCCAGCAGCTTAGAAGCAGGGACCTACGAGCAGTACTTC CASSLEAGTYEQYF
TRBJ1-1 . TRBD1 TRBV15 TGTGCCACCAGCAGAGATCGGACAGGGAGGGCTGAAGCTTTCTTT CATSRDRTGRAEAFF
TRBJ2-5 . . TRBV6-5 TGTGCCAGCAGTTCCTTAGGCGGAAGGATGGAGACCCAGTACTTC CASSSLGGRMETQYF
TRBJ2-2 . . TRBV5-1 TGCGCCAGCAGCTTGGTGTTTTTGGGAGCGGCTGCCACCGGGGAGCTGTTTTTT CASSLVFLGAAATGELFF
TRBJ2-7 once TRBD2 TRBV28 TGTGCCAGGGGGGTGAGGGAGGGCCCTTCAAGCGAGCAGTACTTC CARGVREGPSSEQYF
TRBJ2-7 . TRBD1 TRBV4-2 TGTGCCAGCAGCCTGTCGGCAACAGGGGCTGCCTACGAGCAGTACTTC CASSLSATGAAYEQYF
TRBJ2-7 once . TRBV28 TGTGCCAGCAGCCCGGGTCCCTACGAGCAGTACTTC CASSPGPYEQYF
TRBJ2-7 . TRBD2 TRBV11-2 TGTGCCAGCAGCTTGAACGTAGCGGGAGCGGGCGAGCAGTACTTC CASSLNVAGAGEQYF
TRBJ2-2 . . TRBV5-6 TGTGCCAGCAGCTTGCCCGGGGAGCTGTTTTTT CASSLPGELFF
TRBJ2-7 . TRBD2 TRBV4-1 TGCGCCAGCAGCGGAGAGCTAGCGGGGGGATCCTACGAGCAGTACTTC CASSGELAGGSYEQYF
TRBJ2-2 few TRBD2 TRBV19 TGTGCCAGTAGTCCGAGACTAGCGGGAGAGGCCGGGGAGCTGTTTTTT CASSPRLAGEAGELFF